What follows is one TCR beta chain and its context. Its antigen remains unknown. Using RNA transcripts as the source, TCR beta CDR3 regions were amplified. TCR CDR3 underwent first-round RT-PCR with the HTBI primer set. Each CDR3 protein gets one entry after TCRdb re-called the multiplex PCR reads with MiXCR. The data show 300,000 to 400,000 distinct CDR3 sequences, less than 15% seen once. V shed 6 bases and J 5 bases; nucleotides not matched to a gene: 12. The CDR3 runs 15 residues. Germline V gene data show CDR1 as MNHEY and CDR2 as SVGEGT. Diagnosis of hyperthyroidism was new in patients aged 18 to 65, and its duration was under 2 months. This sample holds PBMCs from about 10 ml fresh peripheral blood. The sample comes from a study of T cells in Graves' hyperthyroidism and ophthalmopathy. Overall study findings and caveats: Ophthalmopathy was distinguished from stable hyperthyroidism by 13 V-J signatures.

The source is a woman younger than 35 with Graves' hyperthyroidism. Sequenced: blood. This chain uses TRBV6-2 or TRBV6-3 with TRBJ2-5, with 7 bases fitting TRBD2. As DNA, the CDR3 is TGTGCCAGCAGGCCTAGCGGAGGTGACCGGGAGACCCAGTACTTC. It specifies CASRPSGGDRETQYF.